This T cell receptor (beta chain) was profiled in a study of Graves' ophthalmopathy and Graves' hyperthyroidism. Study results and caveats: Most expanded clonotypes in thyroid above 0.001 frequency also showed up in blood.

The sequenced template was RNA, covering the TCR beta CDR3 region. HTBI primers primed a first-round RT-PCR, and a second-round multiplex PCR followed. Via MiXCR, TCRdb re-called the multiplex PCR reads, giving one row per CDR3 protein. The sample holds over a million distinct CDR3 sequences, less than 45% seen once. Germline CDR1 reads ENHRY; CDR2 reads SYGVKD. The CDR3 sequence is 13 residues long. V lost 10 bases and J 4 bases, leaving 13 bases between the germline ends. This clonotype was picked up many times. Its target is unknown. The sequence was obtained from an adult man with Graves' hyperthyroidism. J is TRBJ1-4 and V is TRBV10-3, with a weak D call TRBD1 (6 bases). Sequenced material: peripheral blood or thyroid tissue (not recorded which). This chain's CDR3 is CATSRDINEKLFF. The CDR3 nucleotides are TGTGCCACCTCTCGGGACATTAATGAAAAACTGTTTTTT.